The rows below give T cell receptor beta chains drawn from one sample of a study of regulatory T cells in long-lasting Graves disease. TCRdb reprocessed the multiplex PCR reads via MiXCR and lists one record per CDR3 protein. There are approximately 290,000 distinct CDR3 sequences in the sample; around 20% occur only once, and more than 50% lies in the top ten. The sequencing here drew on peripheral blood mononuclear cells (PBMCs), taken when the disease was refractory, from a patient treated with antithyroid drugs. These receptors were collected from a female donor with Graves disease. CDR3s leave out the opening cysteine and the closing phenylalanine or tryptophan. Some rows mark clone size as missing; the rest say once, few, many or name a class of expanded clone.

J gene,clone size,V gene,CDR3 protein
TRBJ1-2,many,TRBV28,ASSPREGWGYT
TRBJ2-2,few,TRBV4-1,ASSQDRREFGELF
TRBJ2-3,NA,TRBV20-1,SASVGDQADTQY
TRBJ1-5,NA,TRBV10-3,AISDKDSLAPQH
TRBJ1-2,many,TRBV28,ASHTPTGAEDYGYT
TRBJ2-7,NA,TRBV20-1,SATPGLAGYEQY
TRBJ2-7,many,TRBV28,ASSSGGTGDSYEQY
TRBJ2-7,NA,TRBV6-2/TRBV6-3,ASSSRRTSYEQY
TRBJ2-7,NA,TRBV7-2,ASSSLRGHEQY
TRBJ2-1,few,TRBV7-2,ASSLVGNVIEQF
TRBJ2-7,NA,TRBV11-2,ASSLVRGGFSYEQC
TRBJ2-1,few,TRBV6-5,ASSYSLTNPSYNEQF
TRBJ1-4,NA,TRBV28,ASSWTSTNEKLF
TRBJ1-6,NA,TRBV6-1,ASSHKEPYNSPLH
TRBJ1-2,many,TRBV20-1,SARSGYGLRGYT
TRBJ1-4,many,TRBV10-1,ASSRDSYEKLF
TRBJ1-3,NA,TRBV28,ASRASGNTIY
TRBJ1-5,NA,TRBV19,ASSIRDLYSNQPQH
TRBJ1-4,few,TRBV20-1,SATPRLDEKLF
TRBJ1-1,NA,TRBV27,ASSPGWGETNTEAF
TRBJ2-5,many,TRBV6-1,ASRLEGQTGPETQY
TRBJ1-2,many,TRBV2,ASRDPPPNYGYT
TRBJ1-2,few,TRBV4-1,ASSHTKSWGQDYGYT
TRBJ2-7,few,TRBV20-1,SARDHRFYEQY
TRBJ2-2,few,TRBV6-1,ASRTEGENTGELF
TRBJ1-1,few,TRBV28,ASMDRVRRRGTEAF
TRBJ2-2,NA,TRBV6-4,ASRDPNTGELF